This T cell receptor (beta chain) was documented in a study of follicular helper T cells after annual influenza vaccination (TCRdb year 2017). General notes on the study: Blood was collected on days 0, 7 and 28 after each seasonal influenza vaccination. Some subjects were followed across successive annual vaccinations spanning the 2013-2014, 2014-2015 and 2015-2016 seasons to study recall of cTfh clones. One week after vaccination, a second recruited cohort of 12 to 13 subjects (Table S1) displayed a similar ICOS+CD38+ cTfh response. Six subjects had multi-year samples: four covered two vaccination seasons and two covered three seasons. Samples from 2013-2014 were cryopreserved, whereas samples from about 2015 were processed immediately after collection.

Library method: the immunoSEQ multiplex PCR assay. Adaptive Biotechnologies handled the TCRB amplification, library preparation, sequencing and preliminary bioinformatics at Survey level resolution. The source study handled its data this way. Clonality was calculated in R as 1 minus normalized Shannon entropy, and the Gini index was calculated with the R package ineq. Overlap score was the summed counts of shared sequences divided by total counts of all sequences in both compared samples. Fisher's exact test, with an assumed theoretical repertoire of 10^7 TCRB sequences, was used to assess the significance of shared clonotypes. TCRdb re-hosts the immuneACCESS table, in-frame sequences only. Its copies lack some clones; in the studies checked, an unresolved V gene accounts for under half of them, and the cause for the rest is not known. D and trimming come from the DNA, and the V and J calls and clone size come from that table. The sample contains about 10,000 clones, 83% of them found a single time. Approximately 0.32% of the sample belongs to the ten largest clones.

The CDR3 contains 12 residues, cysteine and phenylalanine counted. The entry retains the CDR3 DNA only, 36 bases that are in frame from base 1. Trimming leaves V shorter by 3 bases and J shorter by 10 bases, with the junction holding 6 bases beyond the gene matches. CDR1 and CDR2 were assigned from the germline V gene as SGDLS and YYNGEE. Results and caveats for the whole study, not just this receptor: When influenza clone enrichment was assessed, the possibility that the much larger non-cTfh compartments were undersampled could not be excluded. ICOS+CD38+ cTfh clonality correlated with the frequency of that population, and its change correlated with the change in circulating plasmablast frequency. Day 7 ICOS+CD38+ clones were most often found later in ICOS-CD38- cTfh, suggesting that subset may serve as a memory reservoir. Successive annual vaccinations recalled a recurring oligoclonal ICOS+CD38+ cTfh response that included tetramer and AIM influenza-specific clonotypes. Only roughly 9-20% of analyzed cells yielded productive TCRB sequences, so sampling of rare clonotypes was not possible.

The time point label corresponds to: 2014-2015 season, 7 days after vaccination. TCRB sequencing was used to follow sorted CD4 subsets from the blood of adults before and after they were given the seasonal inactivated influenza vaccine (Fluvarix). To be eligible, subjects had to be community-dwelling and could not have received an influenza vaccine during the previous 6 months. Reasons for exclusion included contraindications to influenza vaccine, substance abuse, HIV/AIDS, active malignancy, immunomodulatory medication, and active illness such as respiratory infection. At each time point, about 35 to 100 mL of blood was collected. PBMC were isolated using Ficoll-Paque PLUS or SepMate separation. As a non-Tfh comparison subset, CXCR5- memory CD4 T cells were sorted. Before DNA extraction, cell subsets were sorted from PBMC on a BD FACS Aria. To note about this clone: Which antigen it targets is not known. Per-base qualities were not stored, and no clone one base away is much larger.

The chain links TRBV9 with TRBJ1-2; the junction holds 7 bases that match TRBD1. The specimen was CXCR5- memory CD4+ T cells sorted from blood, collected 7 days after influenza vaccination. Explained via the paper, the cell subset or site label denotes: CXCR5- memory CD4 T cells. The TCR was taken from an adult who received the influenza vaccine. The DNA is TGTGCCAGCAGCGAACCCACAGGGGACTACACCTTC. It codes for CASSEPTGDYTF.